The 18 T cell receptor beta chains presented below share a single source sample, sequenced in a study. One entry per CDR3 protein, called by TCRdb with MiXCR from the RT-PCR reads. The sample has more than 550,000 distinct CDR3 sequences, 14% seen once. Sample: memory CD4+ T cells from blood. These receptor sequences come from a female donor in good health, serving as a healthy control.

The V call is TRBV10-2, the J call TRBJ1-1; D gene unclear. The germline CDR1 and CDR2 sequences are WSHSY and SAAADI. The V and J ends lost 2 bases and 3 bases respectively, with 4 bases between them. This CDR3 has 12 residues. DNA of the CDR3: TGCGCCAGCAGTGAGAAGTACACTGAAGCTTTCTTT. It encodes CASSEKYTEAFF.

This clonotype occurred a few times. The rearrangement joins TRBV12-3 or TRBV12-4 to TRBJ2-3, with a weak D call TRBD2 (6 bases). V was pared by 6 bases and J by 2 bases, with 15 bases between. This CDR3 spans 15 amino acids. CDR3 region: CASRYGRGATDTQYF. CDR3 bases: TGTGCCAGCAGATACGGCCGCGGGGCCACAGATACGCAGTATTTT.

The chain joins TRBV12-3 or TRBV12-4 to TRBJ1-5; D perhaps matches TRBD1 (6 bases). Trimming removed 4 bases at V and 3 bases at J, with 10 bases between. The CDR3 contains 14 residues. CDR3 bases: TGTGCCAGCAGTTCCAGGGGACTCAATCAGCCCCAGCATTTT. It encodes CASSSRGLNQPQHF.

This clonotype occurred many times. The J gene is TRBJ2-7, the V gene TRBV10-3, with TRBD2 identical over 8 bases. Trimming cost V 5 bases and J 3 bases; bases outside gene matches: 6. This CDR3 contains 14 residues. Per the germline V gene, CDR1 is ENHRY and CDR2 is SYGVKD. The CDR3 region has the DNA TGTGCCATCAGTACTCCGGGAGGGTTCTACGAGCAGTACTTC. This sequence encodes CAISTPGGFYEQYF.

This clonotype was seen many times. CDR3: CASSYSTGGTQYF. The DNA for the CDR3 is TGTGCCAGCAGTTACTCGACAGGGGGGACCCAGTACTTC. The chain employs TRBV6-5 and TRBJ2-5; 9 bases are a match to TRBD1. V gave up 0 bases and J gave up 7 bases; unmatched junction bases: 0. Germline V gene lookup returns CDR1 MNHEY and CDR2 SVGAGI. The CDR3 runs to 13 residues.

Only a few counts were recorded for this clonotype. V and J are TRBV28 and TRBJ2-7; D uncertain. With 7 bases removed from V and 7 bases from J, the gap between germline ends came to 11 bases. This CDR3 contains 11 residues. Germline V CDR1 and CDR2: MDHEN, SYDVKM. The CDR3 DNA reads TGTGCCAGCACGGATTATAGGGAGCAGTACTTC. As protein: CASTDYREQYF.

This clonotype was picked up many times. V usage is TRBV4-3 and J usage is TRBJ1-2; D is perhaps TRBD1 (5 bases). From germline, CDR1 is LGHNA and CDR2 YSLEER. Trimming removed 6 bases at V and 7 bases at J, with 15 bases between. This CDR3 region has 13 residues. Written as DNA, the CDR3 is TGCGCCAGCAGTCCACGCGGGGCACTTGGCTACACCTTC. Amino acid sequence: CASSPRGALGYTF.

The J gene is TRBJ2-2, the V gene TRBV24-1, with a weak D call TRBD1 (5 bases). Trimming shortened V by 9 bases and J by 0 bases, and 16 bases separated the two germline ends. The CDR3 covers 16 residues. In germline, CDR1 is KGHDR, CDR2 SFDVKD. CDR3 DNA: TGTGCCACCCCGACAGATCCCAACCCGAACACCGGGGAGCTGTTTTTT. Encoded protein: CATPTDPNPNTGELFF.

This clonotype was observed a few times. The chain uses TRBV6-1 and TRBJ1-1; 8 nucleotides align to TRBD1. In germline, CDR1 is MNHNS, CDR2 SASEGT. V shed 4 bases and J 4 bases; nucleotides not matched to a gene: 5. CDR3 length: 14 residues. CDR3 region: CASSGSTGGTEAFF. The CDR3 bases are TGTGCCAGCAGTGGAAGTACAGGGGGCACTGAAGCTTTCTTT.

The rearrangement joins TRBV5-8 to TRBJ2-3, with D unresolved. The CDR3 length is 14 residues. CDR1 is SGHTS and CDR2 is YDEGEE in the germline V gene. V lost 4 bases and J 2 bases, leaving 11 bases between the germline ends. CDR3 nucleotides: TGTGCCAGCAGCGACCTGAGAGACACAGATACGCAGTATTTT. Protein product: CASSDLRDTDTQYF.

This clonotype showed up just a few times. The rearrangement joins TRBV9 to TRBJ1-2, with D tentatively TRBD1 (5 bases). The germline V gene encodes CDR1 SGDLS and CDR2 YYNGEE. The germline V and J ends were trimmed by 0 bases and 2 bases, with 11 bases remaining between them. This CDR3 spans 15 amino acids. The CDR3 DNA follows: TGTGCCAGCAGCGTAGGCGACAGACGCAACTATGGCTACACCTTC. It codes for CASSVGDRRNYGYTF.

This clonotype occurred a few times. V gene TRBV18 combines with J gene TRBJ2-1, with 8 positions matching TRBD2. There are 18 residues in the CDR3. J lost 12 bases, V lost 1 base, and 20 bases had no gene match. Germline CDR1 KGHSH, CDR2 LQKENI. The CDR3 loop is CASSPLASSGVAGSGQFF. The DNA for the CDR3 is TGTGCCAGCTCACCACTGGCTAGCTCGGGAGTAGCGGGATCCGGGCAGTTCTTC.

This clonotype was counted a few times. This chain links TRBV7-2 with TRBJ1-4; 7 bases agree with TRBD1. This CDR3 region has 15 residues. V dropped 8 bases and J dropped 3; count of bases not matched to a gene: 9. The V gene's germline CDR1 is SGHTA and CDR2 FQGNSA. CDR3 in DNA: TGTGCCAGCTGCCCCAGGGGGGGTGCTAATGAAAAACTGTTTTTT. Translation: CASCPRGGANEKLFF.

Ten or more counts support this clonotype. The rearrangement joins TRBV10-3 to TRBJ1-5; D uncertain. V was pared by 8 bases and J by 3 bases, with 11 bases between. The length of the CDR3 is 13 residues. The germline gives CDR1 ENHRY, CDR2 SYGVKD. CDR3 sequence reads: CAIRGVPNQPQHF. CDR3 bases: TGTGCCATCCGCGGGGTACCCAATCAGCCCCAGCATTTT.

The gene calls are TRBV11-2 and TRBJ2-7; D not certain. CDR3 size: 12 residues. The germline V gene has CDR1 SGHAT and CDR2 FQNNGV. Trimming removed 3 bases from V and 6 bases from J, with 9 bases in between. The CDR3, as DNA: TGTGCCAGCAGCTTTGGGCAGTTCGAGCAGTACTTC. Translating gives CASSFGQFEQYF. The full variable domain, in which reference TRBV11-2 and TRBJ2-7 provide the parts outside the CDR3, is EAGVAQSPRYKIIEKRQSVAFWCNPISGHATLYWYQQILGQGPKLLIQFQNNGVVDDSQLPKDRFSAERLKGVDSTLKIQPAKLEDSAVYLCASSFGQFEQYFGPGTRLTVT.

This clonotype turned up a few times. The chain employs TRBV12-3 or TRBV12-4 and TRBJ2-2, with D possibly matching TRBD1 (6 bases). V lost 5 bases and J 4 bases, leaving 14 bases between the germline ends. This CDR3 spans 15 amino acids. The CDR3 sequence is CASSLTQGSTGELFF. CDR3 coding DNA: TGTGCCAGCAGTCTGACCCAGGGGAGCACCGGGGAGCTGTTTTTT.

The chain links TRBV6-6 to TRBJ2-3; weak D call: TRBD2 (6 bases). The CDR3 length is 16 residues. Germline V gives CDR1 MNHNY, CDR2 SVGAGI (reference sequence). Trimming took off 7 bases at V and 1 base at J, with 18 bases between the two ends. The CDR3 is CASTYRVGGGTDTQYF. Here the CDR3 DNA reads TGTGCCAGCACGTACCGGGTAGGAGGGGGCACAGATACGCAGTATTTT.

This clonotype was found a few times. The V call is TRBV6-2 or TRBV6-3, the J call TRBJ2-1, with TRBD1 matching 8 bases. CDR3 length: 14 amino acids. Germline V lookup: CDR1 MNHEY, CDR2 SVGEGT. Trimming at V came to 6 bases and at J to 7 bases, leaving 8 bases not matched to a gene. CDR3 loop: CASRDRVQWNEQFF. The CDR3, as DNA: TGTGCCAGCAGGGACAGGGTTCAGTGGAATGAGCAGTTCTTC.